This T cell receptor (beta chain) was identified during a study of cytomegalovirus exposure and HLA in healthy donors. Across the whole study: Among the roughly 400 genotyped donors, around 85% were placed in the Caucasian-associated ancestry cluster. Whole-study findings and limits: An Asian-associated ancestry cluster reportedly showed fewer N-insertions than the approximately 650-donor mean in a later analysis.

Every donor was a healthy person donating bone marrow. In the case of this clone: Antigen unknown.

The germline V gene encodes CDR1 MNHEY and CDR2 SVGAGI. The V and J ends lost 0 bases and 0 bases respectively, with 5 bases between them. The CDR3 loop spans 14 amino acids. The PCR used 60 Vbeta and 13 Jbeta primers. TCRdb's copy holds only in-frame clones and misses some; the assay was immunoSEQ multiplex PCR. This table has around 190,000 clones, 60% to 85% appearing once. Sequencing input: PBMCs. This sequence was found in a woman between 18 and 29 years old in good health and CMV-seronegative. The V call is TRBV6-5, the J call TRBJ1-1; unclear D gene. As DNA, the CDR3 is TGTGCCAGCAGTTACTCGGCCATGAACACTGAAGCTTTCTTT. Its protein product is CASSYSAMNTEAFF.